The clone carrying this T cell receptor (beta chain) has ten or more counts. Around 450 ng RNA was reverse transcribed with alpha and beta constant-region primers. Separate chain-specific third strand synthesis with multiplexing indices produced the alpha and beta libraries. From the 5' RACE reads, TCRdb called clonotypes with MiXCR, one entry per CDR3 protein. The sample records a few thousand distinct CDR3 sequences, 10% to 13% being singletons. The data belong to a study of HIV-infected patients and healthy controls. The germline gives CDR1 LGHDT, CDR2 YNNKEL (reference sequence). V gave up 1 base and J gave up 5 bases, with 15 bases separating them. This CDR3 is built from 15 residues. Whole blood was used without fractionation, so all unsorted peripheral T cells were included.

This material consisted of blood, taken before antiretroviral therapy. The clonotype was recovered from an adult with HIV infection. The V gene is TRBV3-1, the J gene TRBJ2-7; D is possibly TRBD1 (5 bases). CDR3 sequence reads: CASSQGGGPWDEQYF. The DNA of the CDR3 is TGTGCCAGCAGCCAAGGGGGCGGACCATGGGACGAGCAGTACTTC.